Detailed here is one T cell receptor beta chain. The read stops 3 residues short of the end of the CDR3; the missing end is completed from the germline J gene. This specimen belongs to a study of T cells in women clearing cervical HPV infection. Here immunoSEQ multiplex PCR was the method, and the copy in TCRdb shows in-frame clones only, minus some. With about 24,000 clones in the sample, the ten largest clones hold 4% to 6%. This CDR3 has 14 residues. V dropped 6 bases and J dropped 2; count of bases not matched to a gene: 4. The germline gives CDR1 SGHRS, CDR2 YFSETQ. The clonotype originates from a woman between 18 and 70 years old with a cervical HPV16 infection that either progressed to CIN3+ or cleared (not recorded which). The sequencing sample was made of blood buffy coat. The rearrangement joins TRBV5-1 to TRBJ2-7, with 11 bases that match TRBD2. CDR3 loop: CASTNSGGAYEQYF. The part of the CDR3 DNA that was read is TGCGCCAGCACCAATAGCGGGGGGGCCTACGAG. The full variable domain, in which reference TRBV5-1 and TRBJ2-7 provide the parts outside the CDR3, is KAGVTQTPRYLIKTRGQQVTLSCSPISGHRSVSWYQQTPGQGLQFLFEYFSETQRNKGNFPGRFSGRQFSNSRSEMNVSTLELGDSALYLCASTNSGGAYEQYFGPGTRLTVT.